This T cell receptor (beta chain) was found in a study of PD-1 blockade in classical Hodgkin lymphoma. Study conclusions and caveats: Although disease activity or prior therapy may be involved, causes of the repertoire differences remain undefined.

On this clone itself: The antigen remains unidentified.

Every single patient, without exception, relapsed after autologous stem cell transplantation, and brentuximab vedotin exposure varied. Sequencing used immunoSEQ multiplex PCR; TCRdb keeps in-frame clones, though not all of them. The data contain about 24,000 clones, approximately 81% of them singletons. The receptor was derived from a human donor with classical Hodgkin lymphoma. The sample was peripheral blood mononuclear cells (PBMCs), taken before the second cycle of nivolumab.

The CDR3 bases are TGTGCCTGGAGTTTACTAGCGGGGTACGAGGCAGATACGCAGTATTTT. Residues: CAWSLLAGYEADTQYF. V and J are TRBV30 and TRBJ2-3; 10 bases fit TRBD2. CDR3 length: 16 residues. Germline V gene data show CDR1 as GTSNPN and CDR2 as SVGIG (reference sequence). V lost 2 bases, J lost 4 bases, and 9 bases stayed unmatched.